This record concerns one T cell receptor beta chain sequence. The antigen remains undetermined. The record originates from a study of OX40 agonist ivuxolimab in advanced cancers. The wider study: Patients were treated with ivuxolimab, an agonistic anti-OX40 (CD134) antibody. Patients treated during dose escalation were battling hepatocellular carcinoma, melanoma, renal cell or head and neck cancer. Points from the study as a whole: Those patients achieving a partial response at 0.1-3.0 mg/kg showed among the lowest clonal expansion. Compared with CD4+, CD8+ T cells on average had more expanded clones.

Profiled with immunoSEQ multiplex PCR; TCRdb holds only in-frame clones, not every one. The table has some 58,000 clones, roughly nine tenths seen once; the top ten hold 1.5% to 2%. V shed 4 bases, J shed 4 bases, and the junction held 3 bases outside the gene matches. The length of the CDR3 is 13 residues. Germline V gives CDR1 LNHDA, CDR2 SQIVND (reference sequence). The rearrangement links TRBV19 to TRBJ1-2; the match to TRBD1 covers 7 bases. This clonotype originated in an adult with an advanced solid tumor such as melanoma, head and neck, liver or kidney cancer. This specimen consisted of CD4+ or CD8+ T cells sorted from blood, obtained in a trial of the OX40 agonist ivuxolimab. Written as DNA, the CDR3 is TGTGCCAGTAGTACCCCAGGGGGCTATGGCTACACCTTC. Translated, it gives CASSTPGGYGYTF.